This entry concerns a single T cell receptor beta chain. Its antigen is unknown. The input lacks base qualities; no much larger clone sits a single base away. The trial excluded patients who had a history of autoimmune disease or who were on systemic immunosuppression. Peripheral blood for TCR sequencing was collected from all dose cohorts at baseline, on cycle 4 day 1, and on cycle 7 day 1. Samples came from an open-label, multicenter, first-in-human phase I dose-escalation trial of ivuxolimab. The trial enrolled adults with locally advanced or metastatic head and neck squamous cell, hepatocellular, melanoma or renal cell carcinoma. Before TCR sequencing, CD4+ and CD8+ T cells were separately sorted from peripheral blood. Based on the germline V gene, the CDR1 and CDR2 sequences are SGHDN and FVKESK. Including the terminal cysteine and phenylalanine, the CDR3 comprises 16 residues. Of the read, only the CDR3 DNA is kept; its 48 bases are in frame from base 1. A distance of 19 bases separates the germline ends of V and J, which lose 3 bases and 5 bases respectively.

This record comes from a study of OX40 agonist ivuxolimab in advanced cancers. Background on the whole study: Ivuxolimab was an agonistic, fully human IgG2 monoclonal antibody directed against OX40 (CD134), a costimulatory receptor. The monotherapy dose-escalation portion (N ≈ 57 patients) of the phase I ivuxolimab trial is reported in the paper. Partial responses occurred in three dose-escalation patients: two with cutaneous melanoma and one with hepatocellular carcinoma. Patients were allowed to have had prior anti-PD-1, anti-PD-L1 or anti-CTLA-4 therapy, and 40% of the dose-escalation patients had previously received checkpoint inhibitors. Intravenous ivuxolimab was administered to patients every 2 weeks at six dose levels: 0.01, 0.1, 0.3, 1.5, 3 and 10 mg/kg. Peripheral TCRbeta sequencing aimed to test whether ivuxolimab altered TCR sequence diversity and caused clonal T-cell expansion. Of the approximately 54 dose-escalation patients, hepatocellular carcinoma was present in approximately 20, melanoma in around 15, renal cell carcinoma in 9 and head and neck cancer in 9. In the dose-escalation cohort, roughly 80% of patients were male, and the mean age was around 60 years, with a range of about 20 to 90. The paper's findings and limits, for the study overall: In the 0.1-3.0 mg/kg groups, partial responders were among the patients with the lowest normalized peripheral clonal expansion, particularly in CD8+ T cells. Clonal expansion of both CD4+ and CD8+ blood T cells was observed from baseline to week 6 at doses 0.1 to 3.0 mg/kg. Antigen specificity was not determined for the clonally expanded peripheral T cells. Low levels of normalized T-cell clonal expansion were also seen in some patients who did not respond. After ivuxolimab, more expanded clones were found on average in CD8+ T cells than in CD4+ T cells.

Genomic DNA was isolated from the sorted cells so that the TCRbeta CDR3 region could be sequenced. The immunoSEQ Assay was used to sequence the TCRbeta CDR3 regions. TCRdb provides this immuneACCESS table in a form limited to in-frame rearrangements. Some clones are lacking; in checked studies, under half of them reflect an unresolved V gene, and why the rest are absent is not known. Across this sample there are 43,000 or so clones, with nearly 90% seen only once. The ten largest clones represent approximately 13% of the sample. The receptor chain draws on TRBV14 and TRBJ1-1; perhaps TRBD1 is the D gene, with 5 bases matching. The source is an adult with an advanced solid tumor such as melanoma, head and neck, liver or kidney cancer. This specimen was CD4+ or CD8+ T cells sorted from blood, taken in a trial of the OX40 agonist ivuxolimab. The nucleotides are TGTGCCAGCAGCCACCGGCCGGGACCCCAGGGTACTGAAGCTTTCTTT. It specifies CASSHRPGPQGTEAFF.